This entry describes one TCR beta chain. These data belong to a study of blood T cell repertoires in COVID-19. Libraries were prepared by immunoSEQ multiplex PCR; TCRdb keeps only in-frame clonotypes and omits some of them. Found here are approximately 190,000 clones, around 90% of them singletons; the top ten hold approximately 0.5%. The CDR3 loop spans 13 amino acids. Germline trimming cut 6 bases from V and 4 bases from J; bases unmatched to any gene: 6. Germline values: CDR1 WSHSY, CDR2 SAAADI. The clonotype was recovered from a man over 45 with acute or convalescent COVID-19. The rearrangement links TRBV10-2 to TRBJ2-7, with 7 nucleotides matching TRBD1. Sequencing input: peripheral blood. The CDR3 DNA reads as TGCGCCAGCAGAGGGACAGCCGCTTACGAGCAGTACTTC. It yields the protein CASRGTAAYEQYF.